The 7 T cell receptor beta chains given below trace back to one sample, sequenced in a study of identical twins. TCRdb reprocessed the 5' RACE reads via MiXCR and lists one record per CDR3 protein. The table records 450,000 or so distinct CDR3 sequences, around 18% of them present only once. The sequenced sample consisted of naive T cells sorted from blood. The receptor set was obtained from a man in his forties or fifties in good health.

The rearrangement uses TRBV12-3 or TRBV12-4 and TRBJ2-3, with 8 bases aligning to TRBD2. The CDR3 extends over 17 amino acids. V shed 1 base and J 0 bases; nucleotides not matched to a gene: 6. The CDR3 spells CASSLGSRGGSTDTQYF. CDR3 sequence (DNA): TGTGCCAGCAGTTTAGGTAGTCGGGGGGGCAGCACAGATACGCAGTATTTT.

This chain connects TRBV5-1 to TRBJ2-7; 10 positions agree with TRBD2. The CDR3 extends over 18 amino acids. Germline V lookup: CDR1 SGHRS, CDR2 YFSETQ. The V gene end was trimmed by 1 base and the J gene end by 2 bases; junction bases not matched to a gene: 12. For the CDR3, the DNA is TGCGCCAGCAGCTTGACTCCTAGCGGGAGATTTTACCCCTACGAGCAGTACTTC. Amino acid sequence: CASSLTPSGRFYPYEQYF.

This clonotype was detected ten times or more. J is TRBJ2-7 and V is TRBV2; 7 bases map to TRBD1. Losses at the gene ends were 6 bases for V and 2 bases for J; bases not matched to a gene: 7. The germline gives CDR1 SNHLY, CDR2 FYNNEI. CDR3 length equals 14 residues. For the CDR3, the DNA is TGTGCCAGCAGCATTAACGGACAGGCCTACGAGCAGTACTTC. Amino acids: CASSINGQAYEQYF.

This clonotype has at least ten counts. The chain uses TRBV7-8 and TRBJ1-4; 7 nucleotides align to TRBD1. The CDR3 extends over 17 amino acids. V dropped 3 bases and J dropped 0; count of bases not matched to a gene: 7. The V gene's germline CDR1 is SGHVS and CDR2 FQNEAQ. The DNA of the CDR3 is TGTGCCAGCAGCTTTCAGGGGGGGCTAGCAACTAATGAAAAACTGTTTTTT. This sequence encodes CASSFQGGLATNEKLFF.

The V and J genes are TRBV6-2 or TRBV6-3 and TRBJ2-5; D possibly matches TRBD1 or TRBD2 (6 bases each). The germline V gene encodes CDR1 MNHEY and CDR2 SVGEGT. Trimming cost V 8 bases and J 5 bases, with 12 bases left between them. The CDR3 contains 12 residues. The CDR3 nucleotides read TGTGCCAGCGCTGGAGGGGGGGAGACCCAGTACTTC. Translation gives CASAGGGETQYF.

Note on this clonotype: An end of the junction differs from the germline gene, which may be a read error. This chain connects TRBV6-2 or TRBV6-3 to TRBJ1-5; unclear D gene. The CDR3 is 13 amino acids. Germline V gene lookup returns CDR1 MNHEY and CDR2 SVGEGT. CDR3 sequence reads: CASGYYSNQPQHF. As DNA, the CDR3 is TGTGCCAGCGGTTATTATAGCAATCAGCCCCAGCATTTT.

The table lists this clonotype with many counts. The CDR3 coding sequence is TGTGCCAGCAGTCCTAATCCCCGCTACGAGCAGTACTTC. It yields the protein CASSPNPRYEQYF. This chain links TRBV12-3 or TRBV12-4 with TRBJ2-7; D is undetermined. The V and J ends lost 5 bases and 3 bases respectively, with 11 bases between them. This CDR3 has 13 amino acids.